This T cell receptor beta chain was recovered during a study of Ad26.COV2.S vaccination and SARS-CoV-2 variants. In the study overall: In the COV1001 trial, the donor was in the Ad26.COV2.S arm.

Treatment specified: over 15 received Ad26.COV2.S at low or high dose, single or two shots; about 5 received placebo; per-sample allocation not given. Specimen acquisition occurred on day 63 following the initial vaccine or placebo injection. This CDR3 has 16 residues. V was clipped by 0 bases and J by 2 bases, with 11 bases between them. CDR1 and CDR2 (germline): SGHRS, YFSETQ. The table came from immunoSEQ multiplex PCR; TCRdb's copy has only in-frame clones and leaves some out. In the table there are approximately 300,000 clones, about 86% of which are singletons. This TCR was sampled from a person between 18 and 60 years old who received the Ad26.COV2.S COVID-19 vaccine or a placebo. V usage is TRBV5-1 and J usage is TRBJ1-4, with D possibly matching TRBD1 (6 bases). The sample consisted of peripheral blood, taken in a trial of Ad26.COV2.S vaccine versus placebo. CDR3 DNA: TGCGCCAGCAGCTTGGAAGGGGGTCGGACTAATGAAAAACTGTTTTTT. It yields the protein CASSLEGGRTNEKLFF.